This T cell receptor beta chain stems from a study of blood T cell repertoires in COVID-19. The overall study: Acute and convalescent COVID-19 specimens originated in the United States, Italy and Spain. The cDNA or gDNA used as material had been derived from T cells, B-cell-depleted T cells, or PBMCs.

This clone has more than one count but fewer than ten. Per the original methods: Reference gene primer amplification gave estimated nucleated cell counts. Profiled with immunoSEQ multiplex PCR; TCRdb holds only in-frame clones, not every one. V and J calls plus clone size are reproduced from that table; the DNA served to infer D and trimming. The data show around 200,000 clones, about 85% seen once. The sample comprised peripheral blood. The receptor was isolated from a woman older than 75 with acute or convalescent COVID-19.

The CDR3 nucleotides read TGTGCCTGGAAGGCCGACAGATGGAACACTGAAGCTTTCTTT. Protein sequence: CAWKADRWNTEAFF. The rearrangement joins TRBV30 to TRBJ1-1, with a weak D call TRBD1 (5 bases). Germline V gives CDR1 GTSNPN, CDR2 SVGIG (reference sequence). Trimming took 4 bases from V and 1 from J, leaving 13 bases between them. This CDR3 spans 14 amino acids.